Listed here are 10 T cell receptor beta chains from one sample, sequenced in a study of T-cell memory formation after mild COVID-19. TCRdb independently ran MiXCR on the 5' RACE reads; one entry per CDR3 protein. The table lists roughly 200,000 distinct CDR3 sequences, around 18% of them singletons, with around 2.4% in the top ten. Material: PBMCs or a T cell subset sorted from them (not recorded which). These TCRs come from an adult woman who had mild COVID-19 (a few samples of this study predate the infection). Cell type and time point are not known.

This clonotype was observed a handful of times. The genes are TRBV5-1 and TRBJ2-1; D is unclear. The V end was cut by 7 bases, the J end by 4 bases, with 18 bases between. The CDR3 spans 15 residues. Germline CDR1 and CDR2: SGHRS and YFSETQ. CDR3 loop: CASSLASGPYNEQFF. CDR3 DNA: TGCGCCAGCTCGCTGGCTTCCGGGCCGTACAATGAGCAGTTCTTC.

This clonotype was seen repeatedly, ten times or more. The J gene is TRBJ2-2, the V gene TRBV4-3; possible D gene TRBD1, 6 bases. This CDR3 spans 15 amino acids. Germline values: CDR1 LGHNA, CDR2 YSLEER. Deletions cut 4 bases from V and 7 bases from J, with 16 bases between. In nucleotides, the CDR3 is TGCGCCAGCAGCCGAGGTGAACAGGGAAGCGGGGAGCTGTTTTTT. Its protein product is CASSRGEQGSGELFF.

The rearrangement joins TRBV7-2 to TRBJ2-7, with D maybe TRBD1 (6 bases). Germline CDR1 reads SGHTA; CDR2 reads FQGNSA. The V end was cut by 4 bases, the J end by 4 bases, with 17 bases between. The CDR3 runs to 15 residues. The CDR3: CASSSPPRGTYEQYF. CDR3 in DNA: TGTGCCAGCAGCTCCCCCCCCAGGGGCACGTACGAGCAGTACTTC.

CDR3 residues: CATSDLAGLIFF. The CDR3 DNA reads as TGTGCCACCAGTGATTTGGCTGGGCTTATCTTCTTC. The chain employs TRBV24-1 and TRBJ2-1; D unresolved. The V end was cut by 0 bases, the J end by 16 bases, with 12 bases between. There are 12 residues in the CDR3. Germline values: CDR1 KGHDR, CDR2 SFDVKD.

This clonotype was seen only a few times. The chain is built from TRBV3-1 and TRBJ2-7; D possibly corresponds to TRBD2 (6 bases). V was shortened by 1 base and J by 6 bases, with 16 bases between the two germline ends. The CDR3 is made up of 15 amino acids. Germline CDR1 reads LGHDT; CDR2 reads YNNKEL (reference sequence). The CDR3: CASSQVSRLEAEQYF. As DNA, the CDR3 is TGTGCCAGCAGCCAAGTATCGAGACTAGAAGCCGAGCAGTACTTC.

This clonotype was detected a few times. The chain is built from TRBV24-1 and TRBJ1-3; D is undetermined. Germline CDR1 KGHDR, CDR2 SFDVKD. The CDR3 consists of 13 residues. Trimming cost V 5 bases and J 4 bases, with 8 bases left between them. CDR3 residues: CATSASGGNTIYF. The CDR3 bases are TGTGCCACCAGTGCCTCCGGGGGAAACACCATATATTTT.

V is TRBV6-6 and J is TRBJ1-5, with 9 bases that match TRBD1. V lost 5 bases to trimming and J lost 5 bases; unmatched junction nucleotides: 4. The CDR3 is 14 amino acids. Germline assignment: CDR1 MNHNY and CDR2 SVGAGI (reference sequence). CDR3 in DNA: TGTGCCAGCAGTCCAGACAGGGGGTATCAGCCCCAGCATTTT. Amino acids: CASSPDRGYQPQHF.

In this sample, this clonotype turned up a few times. This sequence joins TRBV24-1 and TRBJ1-2; 7 nucleotides agree with TRBD1. V gave up 5 bases and J gave up 4 bases; unmatched junction bases: 9. The CDR3 has 15 amino acids. Germline-derived CDR1 and CDR2 are KGHDR and SFDVKD. The CDR3 coding sequence is TGTGCCACCAGTGGACAGGGACCCACGGGCTATGGCTACACCTTC. Translated, it gives CATSGQGPTGYGYTF.

The chain couples TRBV7-3 to TRBJ2-2; possible D gene TRBD2, 5 bases. CDR3 length: 14 amino acids. Trimming took off 4 bases at V and 7 bases at J, with 13 bases between the two ends. CDR1 SGHTA and CDR2 FQGTGA come from the germline V gene. This CDR3 reads CASSSPGVNGELFF. CDR3 coding DNA: TGTGCCAGCAGCTCTCCCGGGGTTAACGGGGAGCTGTTTTTT. The entire variable domain, with the rest obtained from reference TRBV7-3 and TRBJ2-2, is as follows: GAGVSQTPSNKVTEKGKYVELRCDPISGHTALYWYRQSLGQGPEFLIYFQGTGAADDSGLPNDRFFAVRPEGSVSTLKIQRTERGDSAVYLCASSSPGVNGELFFGEGSRLTVL.

This chain connects TRBV20-1 to TRBJ1-1; D may be TRBD1 (5 bases). CDR3 length equals 14 residues. Trimming cost V 3 bases and J 0 bases, with 11 bases left between them. The V gene's germline CDR1 is DFQATT and CDR2 SNEGSKA (reference sequence). The CDR3 spells CSARLQALNTEAFF. The CDR3 region has the DNA TGCAGTGCTAGGCTACAGGCGCTGAACACTGAAGCTTTCTTT.